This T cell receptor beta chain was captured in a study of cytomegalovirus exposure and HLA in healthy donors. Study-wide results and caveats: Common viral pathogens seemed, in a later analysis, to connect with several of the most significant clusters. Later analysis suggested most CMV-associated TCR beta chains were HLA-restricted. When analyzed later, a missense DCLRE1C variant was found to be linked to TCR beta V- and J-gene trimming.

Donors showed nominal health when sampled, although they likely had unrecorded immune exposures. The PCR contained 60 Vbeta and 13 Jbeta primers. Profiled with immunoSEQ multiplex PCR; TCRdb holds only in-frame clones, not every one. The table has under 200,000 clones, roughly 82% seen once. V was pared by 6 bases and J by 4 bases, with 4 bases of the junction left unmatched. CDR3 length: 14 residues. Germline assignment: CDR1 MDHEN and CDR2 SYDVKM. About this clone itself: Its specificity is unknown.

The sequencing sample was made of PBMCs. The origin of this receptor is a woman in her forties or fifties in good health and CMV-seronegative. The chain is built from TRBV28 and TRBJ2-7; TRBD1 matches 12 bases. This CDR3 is CASSRDRGPYEQYF. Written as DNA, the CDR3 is TGTGCCAGCAGCCGGGACAGGGGGCCGTACGAGCAGTACTTC.